Each of the 32 T cell receptor beta chains below was sequenced from the same sample in a study of beta chain features in type 1 diabetes. Reverse transcription of all isolated RNA meant that expressed TCRB transcripts were sequenced. Sequencing was performed with immunoSEQ multiplex PCR; in TCRdb, only in-frame clones are kept and a portion is missing. The sample holds fewer than 500,000 clones, over 11% seen once. Sequencing input: naive CD4+ T cells from blood. Source of these receptors: a man aged 30-40 years in good health.

This clone has a handful of counts. This chain links TRBV4-2 with TRBJ1-1; perhaps TRBD1 as D (5 bases). This CDR3 is built from 13 residues. Trimming removed 0 bases from V and 11 bases from J, with 13 bases in between. Germline CDR1 LGHNA, CDR2 YNFKEQ. This chain's CDR3 is CASSQDLGSGAFF. The CDR3 bases are TGTGCCAGCAGCCAAGATTTGGGGTCAGGGGCTTTCTTT.

This rearrangement joins TRBV7-2 to TRBJ2-2; possibly TRBD2 for D (6 bases). Germline V gene data show CDR1 as SGHTA and CDR2 as FQGNSA. The CDR3 extends over 17 amino acids. Trimming shortened V by 5 bases and J by 0 bases, and 16 bases separated the two germline ends. CDR3 nucleotide sequence: TGTGCCAGCAGCCTCCCATCGGGGGTATCGAACACCGGGGAGCTGTTTTTT. Translation: CASSLPSGVSNTGELFF.

This clone showed up just a few times. V is TRBV19 and J is TRBJ2-7; 13 nucleotides match TRBD2. The germline gives CDR1 LNHDA, CDR2 SQIVND (reference sequence). CDR3 length: 13 amino acids. V was clipped by 11 bases and J by 3 bases; unmatched bases: 4. This CDR3 reads CASRTSGSYEQYV. As DNA, the CDR3 is TGTGCCTCAAGGACTAGCGGGAGCTACGAGCAGTACGTC.

This clone was counted a few times. The chain is built from TRBV30 and TRBJ1-1, with D uncertain. Germline V CDR1 and CDR2: GTSNPN, SVGIG (reference sequence). With 3 bases removed from V and 6 bases from J, the gap between germline ends came to 17 bases. This CDR3 has 14 residues. The CDR3 region is CAWSRPQAQPEAFF. The CDR3 DNA reads TGTGCCTGGAGCCGACCGCAGGCGCAACCTGAAGCTTTCTTT. Filled out from reference TRBV30 and TRBJ1-1, the complete variable domain reads SQTIHQWPATLVQPVGSPLSLECTVEGTSNPNLYWYRQAAGRGLQLLFYSVGIGQISSEVPQNLSASRPQDRQFILSSKKLLLSDSGFYLCAWSRPQAQPEAFFGQGTRLTVV.

This clone was observed a few times. This chain joins TRBV28 and TRBJ1-1; D is uncertain. Germline V gene lookup returns CDR1 MDHEN and CDR2 SYDVKM. V shed 1 base and J shed 2 bases, with 8 bases lying between them. The CDR3 has 14 residues. The CDR3 protein is CASSLSWRNTEAFF. Written as DNA, the CDR3 is TGTGCCAGCAGTTTATCGTGGAGAAACACTGAAGCTTTCTTT.

The chain couples TRBV29-1 to TRBJ2-3; D remains unclear. V dropped 4 bases and J dropped 2 bases, with 13 bases sitting between them. Germline V gene sequence: CDR1 SQVTM, CDR2 ANQGSEA. The CDR3 loop spans 14 amino acids. DNA for the CDR3: TGCAGCGTTGGAGGACCGGGCCTCACAGATACGCAGTATTTT. It codes for CSVGGPGLTDTQYF.

The chain carries TRBV7-9 and TRBJ1-1, with a possible D match to TRBD1 (5 bases). Germline assignment: CDR1 SEHNR and CDR2 FQNEAQ (reference sequence). The CDR3 contains 14 residues. Trimming removed 4 bases at V and 5 bases at J, with 14 bases between. CDR3 in amino acids: CASSSEIGGTEAFF. The CDR3 DNA follows: TGTGCCAGCAGCTCCGAAATCGGGGGTACTGAAGCTTTCTTT.

This clone was found a few times. This chain uses TRBV30 with TRBJ2-2; D not resolved. The CDR3 is made up of 12 amino acids. Germline V gene lookup returns CDR1 GTSNPN and CDR2 SVGIG (reference sequence). Trimming pared 0 bases from V and 9 bases from J, leaving 8 bases between. DNA for the CDR3: TGTGCCTGGAGTGTAACTGACCGGGAGCTGTTTTTT. Protein sequence: CAWSVTDRELFF.

This clone turned up a few times. The chain recombines TRBV7-9 with TRBJ1-2; perhaps TRBD1 as D (5 bases). Germline CDR1 reads SEHNR; CDR2 reads FQNEAQ (reference sequence). Trimming removed 5 bases from V and 8 bases from J, with 21 bases in between. The CDR3 sequence is 15 residues long. The CDR3, as DNA: TGTGCCAGCAGCCCCTCCGGCGGGGGGTCTGGGGGCTACACCTTC. Amino acid sequence: CASSPSGGGSGGYTF.

The chain uses TRBV29-1 and TRBJ1-2; TRBD1 matches at 10 bases. This CDR3 is built from 14 residues. The junction had 5 bases not matched to a gene; V was cut back by 4 bases and J by 3 bases. Germline CDR1 SQVTM, CDR2 ANQGSEA. The CDR3: CSVGQGARDYGYTF. The CDR3 bases are TGCAGCGTTGGACAGGGGGCCCGGGACTATGGCTACACCTTC. The full variable domain, in which reference TRBV29-1 and TRBJ1-2 provide the parts outside the CDR3, is SAVISQKPSRDICQRGTSLTIQCQVDSQVTMMFWYRQQPGQSLTLIATANQGSEATYESGFVIDKFPISRPNLTFSTLTVSNMSPEDSSIYLCSVGQGARDYGYTFGSGTRLTVV.

V gene TRBV6-5 combines with J gene TRBJ2-2; D unresolved. Germline CDR1 MNHEY, CDR2 SVGAGI. Trimming shortened V by 5 bases and J by 1 base, and 11 bases separated the two germline ends. CDR3 size: 15 residues. CDR3 loop: CASSQSPRNTGELFF. The DNA of the CDR3 is TGTGCCAGCAGTCAATCCCCCAGGAACACCGGGGAGCTGTTTTTT.

This sequence joins TRBV30 and TRBJ1-5, with TRBD1 as a possible D gene (5 bases). The germline V gene encodes CDR1 GTSNPN and CDR2 SVGIG (reference sequence). V shed 5 bases and J shed 0 bases, with 11 bases lying between them. CDR3 length equals 14 residues. The CDR3 region is CAWSFGGSNQPQHF. The CDR3 nucleotides read TGTGCCTGGTCATTTGGGGGTAGCAATCAGCCCCAGCATTTT.

The gene calls are TRBV4-2 and TRBJ2-4; tentatively, D is TRBD2 (6 bases). This CDR3 region has 13 residues. Germline V gives CDR1 LGHNA, CDR2 YNFKEQ. Trimming left V 3 bases short and J 6 bases short, with 9 bases between. This CDR3 reads CASSHEGGNIQYF. CDR3 nucleotides: TGTGCCAGCAGCCACGAGGGAGGAAACATTCAGTACTTC.

This clone was picked up a small number of times. The V gene is TRBV9, the J gene TRBJ2-5; 8 bases align to TRBD2. The CDR3 loop spans 15 amino acids. After removal of 4 bases from V and 1 base from J, the junction contained 6 bases not matched to a gene. Germline loops: CDR1 SGDLS, CDR2 YYNGEE. Here the CDR3 reads CASSTSGGPQETQYF. CDR3 nucleotides: TGTGCCAGCAGCACGAGCGGGGGCCCCCAAGAGACCCAGTACTTC.

The V and J genes are TRBV9 and TRBJ2-5, with D possibly TRBD2 on 7 matching bases. The CDR3 runs 15 residues. The V gene lost 2 bases and the J gene lost 2 bases, with 13 bases spanning the gap. Germline-derived CDR1 and CDR2 are SGDLS and YYNGEE. CDR3 sequence reads: CASSVGGHKQETQYF. The CDR3 nucleotides are TGTGCCAGCAGCGTCGGGGGGCACAAGCAAGAGACCCAGTACTTC.

This chain connects TRBV5-8 to TRBJ2-6; unclear D gene. The CDR3 runs 18 residues. Trimming left V 4 bases short and J 3 bases short, with 20 bases between. CDR1 and CDR2 from the germline V gene are SGHTS and YDEGEE. CDR3 in DNA: TGTGCCAGCAGCCCCTTCAAGGTAGGGCACGATGGGGCCAACGTCCTGACTTTC. Protein: CASSPFKVGHDGANVLTF.

This clone was detected only a few times. The chain joins TRBV9 to TRBJ2-1; tentative D call: TRBD1 (6 bases). V lost 4 bases and J 4 bases, leaving 12 bases between the germline ends. The CDR3 extends over 14 amino acids. CDR1 and CDR2 from the germline V gene are SGDLS and YYNGEE. The CDR3 spells CASSSRDKYNEQFF. The CDR3 nucleotides are TGTGCCAGCAGCTCCCGGGACAAATACAATGAGCAGTTCTTC.

The chain uses TRBV7-2 and TRBJ1-1; TRBD1 might be the D (5 bases). V dropped 5 bases and J dropped 8 bases, with 15 bases sitting between them. The CDR3 extends over 13 amino acids. Looked up from germline, CDR1 is SGHTA and CDR2 is FQGNSA. The CDR3 protein is CASSPGTAREAFF. The DNA for the CDR3 is TGTGCCAGCAGCCCCGGGACTGCCCGGGAAGCTTTCTTT. Full variable domain (remainder filled in from reference TRBV7-2 and TRBJ1-1): GAGVSQSPSNKVTEKGKDVELRCDPISGHTALYWYRQSLGQGLEFLIYFQGNSAPDKSGLPSDRFSAERTGGSVSTLTIQRTQQEDSAVYLCASSPGTAREAFFGQGTRLTVV.

This clone was seen only a few times. The chain joins TRBV5-1 to TRBJ2-1, with D hard to call. V lost 6 bases and J 0 bases, leaving 10 bases between the germline ends. CDR3 length: 14 residues. Germline V lookup: CDR1 SGHRS, CDR2 YFSETQ. As DNA, the CDR3 is TGCGCCAGCAAAAGCCAGAGCTCCTACAATGAGCAGTTCTTC. Encoded protein: CASKSQSSYNEQFF.

This clone was counted a few times. The chain combines TRBV2 with TRBJ2-2; D unclear. Germline CDR1 SNHLY, CDR2 FYNNEI. The V end was cut by 8 bases, the J end by 4 bases, with 11 bases between. The CDR3 runs 13 residues. CDR3 loop: CASYSPSTGELFF. The CDR3 DNA reads as TGTGCCAGCTATTCCCCGAGCACCGGGGAGCTGTTTTTT.

This chain joins TRBV5-4 and TRBJ2-1; 8 bases align to TRBD2. V gave up 0 bases and J gave up 7 bases; unmatched junction bases: 6. This CDR3 has 15 amino acids. Germline values: CDR1 SGHNT, CDR2 YYREEE (reference sequence). CDR3 nucleotides: TGTGCCAGCAGCTTGGGTTTCGGGGGGGATAATGAGCAGTTCTTC. This gives the protein CASSLGFGGDNEQFF.

The sample holds a few counts of this clone. The CDR3 loop is CAAAAGSTDTQYF. In nucleotides, the CDR3 is TGTGCCGCCGCAGCGGGTAGCACAGATACGCAGTATTTT. V gene TRBV15 combines with J gene TRBJ2-3; the D gene is possibly TRBD2 (6 bases). V lost 11 bases and J lost 0, with 12 bases in between. Germline CDR1 reads LNHNV; CDR2 reads YYDKDF (reference sequence). The length of the CDR3 is 13 residues. The full variable domain, with the rest looked up from reference TRBV15 and TRBJ2-3, is DAMVIQNPRYQVTQFGKPVTLSCSQTLNHNVMYWYQQKSSQAPKLLFHYYDKDFNNEADTPDNFQSRRPNTSFCFLDIRSPGLGDTAMYLCAAAAGSTDTQYFGPGTRLTVL.

The table lists this clone with a few counts. This rearrangement joins TRBV27 to TRBJ1-4; D is uncertain. The CDR3 contains 15 residues. Germline V gives CDR1 MNHEY, CDR2 SMNVEV (reference sequence). Trimming pared 3 bases from V and 4 bases from J, leaving 12 bases between. DNA for the CDR3: TGTGCCAGCAGTTTGGTCGGCAGGCTTAATGAAAAACTGTTTTTT. It specifies CASSLVGRLNEKLFF. Filled out from reference TRBV27 and TRBJ1-4, the complete variable domain reads EAQVTQNPRYLITVTGKKLTVTCSQNMNHEYMSWYRQDPGLGLRQIYYSMNVEVTDKGDVPEGYKVSRKEKRNFPLILESPSPNQTSLYFCASSLVGRLNEKLFFGSGTQLSVL.

Only a few counts were recorded for this clone. This chain links TRBV4-2 with TRBJ2-1; D is undetermined. The germline V gene has CDR1 LGHNA and CDR2 YNFKEQ. CDR3 length: 13 residues. Trimming removed 0 bases at V and 7 bases at J, with 7 bases between. CDR3 region: CASSQEKGNEQFF. In DNA, the CDR3 is TGTGCCAGCAGCCAAGAAAAAGGAAATGAGCAGTTCTTC.

The table lists this clone with a few counts. The chain links TRBV15 to TRBJ2-6; D may be TRBD1 or TRBD2 (7 bases each). Germline values: CDR1 LNHNV, CDR2 YYDKDF (reference sequence). V lost 1 base, J lost 1 base, and 20 bases lay in between. This CDR3 is built from 20 residues. The CDR3: CATSRARGRVLTSGANVLTF. In DNA form, the CDR3 reads TGTGCCACCAGCAGAGCCAGGGGGAGGGTGCTGACGTCTGGGGCCAACGTCCTGACTTTC.

This clone came up a few times. The rearrangement uses TRBV7-2 and TRBJ2-1; TRBD2 matches 9 bases. After removal of 10 bases from V and 4 bases from J, the junction contained 5 bases not matched to a gene. Per the germline V gene, CDR1 is SGHTA and CDR2 is FQGNSA. The CDR3 loop spans 13 amino acids. CDR3 sequence: CATRGRGYNEQFF. CDR3 sequence (DNA): TGTGCCACCCGCGGGAGGGGATACAATGAGCAGTTCTTC.

In its sample, this clone was seen a few times. The chain is built from TRBV23-1 and TRBJ2-2; D ambiguous. TRBV23-1 is marked as an open reading frame, function uncertain. The CDR3 is 16 amino acids. V was trimmed by 8 bases and J by 3 bases, leaving 19 bases between them. The CDR3: CASPSSRCLDTGELFF. CDR3 bases: TGCGCCAGCCCATCTTCTAGATGTTTGGACACCGGGGAGCTGTTTTTT.

This sequence joins TRBV25-1 and TRBJ1-2, with D perhaps matching TRBD1 (5 bases). The CDR3 covers 14 residues. Trimming cost V 4 bases and J 7 bases, with 16 bases left between them. Germline V CDR1 and CDR2: MGHDK, SYGVNS. The CDR3 sequence: CASSVSGPWGGYTF. The CDR3 DNA is TGTGCCAGCAGTGTATCAGGGCCTTGGGGTGGCTACACCTTC.

This clone was counted a few times. The chain joins TRBV7-9 to TRBJ1-5; D remains ambiguous. Germline V gene sequence: CDR1 SEHNR, CDR2 FQNEAQ (reference sequence). V was pared by 1 base and J by 0 bases, with 7 bases between. This CDR3 contains 15 residues. DNA of the CDR3: TGTGCCAGCAGCTTAGGCCAGACTAGCAATCAGCCCCAGCATTTT. Its protein product is CASSLGQTSNQPQHF.

Turning to this clone: Relative to the germline gene, one junction end is altered; a read error may explain this. This chain joins TRBV25-1 and TRBJ2-7; 8 nucleotides line up with TRBD2. The CDR3 sequence is 16 residues long. The germline CDR1 and CDR2 sequences are MGHDK and SYGVNS. CDR3 sequence reads: CACSEYFSGGGYEQYF. In nucleotides, the CDR3 is TGTGCCTGCAGTGAATATTTCAGCGGGGGAGGATACGAGCAGTACTTC.

This sequence joins TRBV5-6 and TRBJ2-7; D not resolved. Germline CDR1 reads SGHDT; CDR2 reads YYEEEE. This CDR3 has 12 residues. Trimming pared 3 bases from V and 0 bases from J, leaving 4 bases between. The CDR3 sequence is CASSSTSYEQYF. CDR3 in DNA: TGTGCCAGCAGCTCTACCTCCTACGAGCAGTACTTC.

CDR3 sequence: CASSPRSGYTEAFF. The CDR3 nucleotides are TGTGCCAGCAGTCCCCGGTCGGGATACACTGAAGCTTTCTTT. The chain combines TRBV7-9 with TRBJ1-1; D gene ambiguous. V was trimmed by 6 bases and J by 3 bases, leaving 14 bases between them. The CDR3 runs 14 residues. Germline values: CDR1 SEHNR, CDR2 FQNEAQ (reference sequence).